The rows below give T cell receptor beta chains drawn from one sample of a study of blood T cell repertoires in COVID-19. Sequencing used immunoSEQ multiplex PCR; TCRdb keeps in-frame clones, though not all of them. The sample includes approximately 300,000 clones, 86% of them seen just once. The specimen was peripheral blood. The receptor source for this set is a woman aged 45-60 years with acute or convalescent COVID-19. Both conserved end residues are part of each CDR3. The D gene is left open where the match is weak. Size is omitted from some rows. Given values are once, few, many or a class for expanded clones.

j_call	clone_size	d_call	v_call	cdr3_aa	cdr3_nt
TRBJ1-3	.	.	TRBV7-4	CASSLRTDISGNTIYF	TGTGCCAGCAGCCTCCGGACAGACATCTCTGGAAACACCATATATTTT
TRBJ1-4	.	.	TRBV7-6	CASSRQAEKLFF	TGTGCCAGCAGCCGACAAGCTGAAAAACTGTTTTTT
TRBJ1-2	.	.	TRBV27	CASSSLTATNYGYTF	TGTGCCAGCAGTTCCCTGACTGCTACTAACTATGGCTACACCTTC
TRBJ1-5	.	TRBD1	TRBV6-5	CASSLTLQGYQPQHF	TGTGCCAGCAGCCTCACCTTACAGGGGTATCAGCCCCAGCATTTT
TRBJ2-1	.	TRBD2	TRBV5-1	CASSSGLASYNEQFF	TGCGCCAGCAGCTCGGGACTAGCATCCTACAATGAGCAGTTCTTC
TRBJ2-5	.	.	TRBV7-8	CASSVEAETQYF	TGTGCCAGCAGCGTGGAGGCGGAGACCCAGTACTTC
TRBJ1-4	few	.	TRBV20-1	CSPSSGGNEKLFF	TGCAGTCCTAGTTCCGGCGGGAATGAAAAACTGTTTTTT
TRBJ1-2	.	.	TRBV19	CASSAQDSVKGNYGYTF	TGTGCCAGTAGTGCACAGGACAGCGTAAAGGGGAACTATGGCTACACCTTC
TRBJ2-7	.	TRBD1	TRBV7-7	CASSLGTGASYEQYF	TGTGCTAGCAGCTTAGGGACAGGGGCTTCCTACGAGCAGTACTTC
TRBJ1-2	once	.	TRBV5-6	CASSSRDTDYGYTF	TGTGCCAGCAGCTCCCGGGACACGGACTATGGCTACACCTTC
TRBJ2-7	.	TRBD2	TRBV11-1	CASSLRLAGTSYEQYF	TGTGCCAGCAGCTTAAGACTAGCGGGAACCTCCTACGAGCAGTACTTC
TRBJ1-1	.	.	TRBV3-1/TRBV3-2	CASSLTGAEAFF	TGTGCCAGCAGCCTCACAGGCGCTGAAGCTTTCTTT
TRBJ2-5	.	.	TRBV29-1	CSVEGVRGQETQYF	TGCAGCGTTGAAGGGGTCAGGGGACAAGAGACCCAGTACTTC
TRBJ2-3	.	TRBD2	TRBV19	CASSARLAPLGDTQYF	TGTGCCAGTAGTGCCCGACTAGCGCCCTTGGGAGATACGCAGTATTTT
TRBJ2-4	.	TRBD1	TRBV7-2	CASSLPGGATKNIQYF	TGTGCCAGCAGCTTGCCAGGGGGCGCGACCAAAAACATTCAGTACTTC
TRBJ2-7	.	TRBD1	TRBV18	CASSRDRGSYEQYF	TGTGCCAGCTCACGGGACAGGGGCTCCTACGAGCAGTACTTC
TRBJ1-2	.	.	TRBV9	CASSVGLAGQGYGYTF	TGTGCCAGCAGCGTCGGGCTAGCAGGGCAGGGGTATGGCTACACCTTC
TRBJ1-2	.	.	TRBV30	CAWRVGGANYGYTF	TGTGCCTGGAGGGTCGGGGGTGCCAACTATGGCTACACCTTC
TRBJ2-1	.	TRBD2	TRBV9	CASTKSAGGSYNEQFF	TGTGCCAGCACCAAGTCTGCGGGGGGCTCCTACAATGAGCAGTTCTTC
TRBJ1-6	.	.	TRBV7-2	CASSLGGGGNSPLHF	TGTGCCAGCAGCTTAGGAGGCGGGGGAAATTCACCCCTCCACTTT
TRBJ2-2	.	TRBD2	TRBV2	CASGSGGRTGELFF	TGTGCCAGCGGAAGCGGGGGGCGCACCGGGGAGCTGTTTTTT
TRBJ2-1	.	.	TRBV2	CASSEARPGREPYNEQFF	TGTGCCAGCAGTGAAGCGCGTCCGGGGCGGGAACCCTACAATGAGCAGTTCTTC
TRBJ2-5	.	TRBD2	TRBV2	CASSELAGLGETQYF	TGTGCCAGCAGTGAACTAGCGGGACTCGGGGAGACCCAGTACTTC
TRBJ2-7	.	TRBD1	TRBV9	CASSRTGGGYEQYF	TGTGCCAGCAGCCGAACAGGGGGCGGGTACGAGCAGTACTTC
TRBJ2-1	.	.	TRBV11-3	CASSGAGYNEQFF	TGTGCCAGCAGCGGGGCAGGGTACAATGAGCAGTTCTTC
TRBJ2-2	few	.	TRBV6-5	CASSPHAGNTGELFF	TGTGCCAGCAGTCCACATGCGGGGAACACCGGGGAGCTGTTTTTT
TRBJ2-7	.	TRBD2	TRBV6-2/TRBV6-3	CASSYSMSSGGREQYF	TGTGCCAGCAGTTACTCGATGTCTAGCGGGGGTCGGGAGCAGTACTTC
TRBJ1-1	.	.	TRBV5-1	CASSLVTGGAEAFF	TGCGCCAGCAGCTTGGTAACGGGGGGCGCTGAAGCTTTCTTT
TRBJ2-6	few	.	TRBV27	CASSLAGTGANVLTF	TGTGCCAGCAGTTTAGCGGGAACTGGGGCCAACGTCCTGACTTTC
TRBJ2-4	.	TRBD2	TRBV11-2	CASSLGSGGPGNIQYF	TGTGCCAGCAGCTTAGGCTCGGGAGGGCCCGGAAACATTCAGTACTTC
TRBJ2-2	.	.	TRBV29-1	CSVARQGYTGELFF	TGCAGCGTTGCCCGGCAGGGGTACACCGGGGAGCTGTTTTTT
TRBJ2-7	.	TRBD2	TRBV28	CASTADLGLGYEQYF	TGTGCCAGCACCGCGGACTTAGGACTAGGATACGAGCAGTACTTC
TRBJ1-4	.	TRBD1	TRBV7-9	CASSLGTGYEKLFF	TGTGCCAGCAGCCTAGGGACAGGGTATGAAAAACTGTTTTTT
TRBJ2-4	once	TRBD1	TRBV7-9	CASSIWTGEAKNIQYF	TGTGCCAGCAGCATCTGGACAGGGGAGGCCAAAAACATTCAGTACTTC
TRBJ2-5	.	TRBD2	TRBV4-2	CASSPRTSGTPQETQYF	TGTGCCAGCAGCCCGCGGACTAGCGGGACCCCACAAGAGACCCAGTACTTC
TRBJ2-7	.	TRBD2	TRBV6-5	CASRASGTYEQYF	TGTGCCAGCAGGGCTAGCGGCACCTACGAGCAGTACTTC
TRBJ2-7	.	TRBD2	TRBV19	CASSRGVGLAGEKYEQYF	TGTGCCAGTAGTAGAGGGGTGGGCCTAGCGGGAGAGAAATACGAGCAGTACTTC
TRBJ1-2	.	.	TRBV6-4	CASSDSTGGGYTF	TGTGCCAGCAGTGACTCCACAGGCGGTGGCTACACCTTC
TRBJ1-5	few	.	TRBV9	CASSVGLNSNQPQHF	TGTGCCAGCAGCGTAGGGCTCAATAGCAATCAGCCCCAGCATTTT
TRBJ2-1	.	TRBD2	TRBV4-1	CASSQAGAGGSYNEQFF	TGCGCCAGCAGCCAAGCGGGAGCGGGAGGTTCCTACAATGAGCAGTTCTTC
TRBJ2-1	.	TRBD2	TRBV29-1	CSVYVSSGTIYNEQFF	TGCAGCGTTTATGTATCTAGCGGGACCATTTACAATGAGCAGTTCTTC
TRBJ1-1	.	TRBD1	TRBV6-5	CASTQGAAMNTEAFF	TGTGCCAGCACACAGGGGGCGGCAATGAACACTGAAGCTTTCTTT